Reported below is one TCR beta chain. Its antigen is not identified. The sample belongs to a study of T-cell memory formation after mild COVID-19. About the study: In these data, TCR clusters were largely donor specific.

TCRdb reprocessed the 5' RACE reads via MiXCR and lists one record per CDR3 protein. The profile shows hundreds of thousands of distinct CDR3 sequences, roughly 26% of them singletons. The trim removed 3 bases at V and 5 bases at J, leaving 3 bases unmatched. Germline V gives CDR1 MNHNS, CDR2 SASEGT. The CDR3 runs to 13 residues. Notes on the study in general: Some responding clones appeared in pre-infection memory, suggesting cross-reactive memory joined.

V and J are TRBV6-1 and TRBJ2-7; 8 bases are shared with TRBD1. The TCR was taken from an adult woman who had mild COVID-19 (a few samples of this study predate the infection). Cell type and time point are not known. The specimen was PBMCs or a T cell subset sorted from them (not recorded which). CDR3 in amino acids: CASSDRGLHEQYF. CDR3 DNA sequence: TGTGCCAGCAGTGACAGGGGGCTTCACGAGCAGTACTTC.